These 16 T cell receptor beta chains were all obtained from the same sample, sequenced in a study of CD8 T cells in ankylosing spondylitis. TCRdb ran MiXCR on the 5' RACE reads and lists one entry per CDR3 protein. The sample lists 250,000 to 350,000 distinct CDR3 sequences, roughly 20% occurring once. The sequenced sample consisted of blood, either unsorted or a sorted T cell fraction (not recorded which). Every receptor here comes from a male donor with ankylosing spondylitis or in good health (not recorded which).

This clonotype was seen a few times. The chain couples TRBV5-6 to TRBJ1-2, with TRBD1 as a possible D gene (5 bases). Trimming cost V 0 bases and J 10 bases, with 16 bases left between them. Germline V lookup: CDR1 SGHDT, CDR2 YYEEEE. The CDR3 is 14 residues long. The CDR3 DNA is TGTGCCAGCAGCTTGGAATACGGGGACGGTTACTACACCTTC. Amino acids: CASSLEYGDGYYTF.

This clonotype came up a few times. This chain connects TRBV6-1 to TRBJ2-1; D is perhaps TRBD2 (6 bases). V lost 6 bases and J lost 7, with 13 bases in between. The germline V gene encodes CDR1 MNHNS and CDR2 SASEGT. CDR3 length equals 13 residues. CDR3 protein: CASSKTRENEQFF. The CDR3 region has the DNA TGTGCCAGCAGCAAGACTAGAGAGAATGAGCAGTTCTTC.

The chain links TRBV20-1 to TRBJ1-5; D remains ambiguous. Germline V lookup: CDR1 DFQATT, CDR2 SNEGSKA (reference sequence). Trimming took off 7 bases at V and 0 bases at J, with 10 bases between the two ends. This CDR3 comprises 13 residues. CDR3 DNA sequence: TGCAGTGTCAAGGAGTATAGCAATCAGCCCCAGCATTTT. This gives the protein CSVKEYSNQPQHF.

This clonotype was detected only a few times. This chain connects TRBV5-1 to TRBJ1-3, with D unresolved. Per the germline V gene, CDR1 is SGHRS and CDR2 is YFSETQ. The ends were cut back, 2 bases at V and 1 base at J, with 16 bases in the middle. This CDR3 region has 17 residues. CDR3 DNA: TGCGCCAGCAGCTTAAGTAACGATCGCCGATCTGGAAACACCATATATTTT. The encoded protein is CASSLSNDRRSGNTIYF.

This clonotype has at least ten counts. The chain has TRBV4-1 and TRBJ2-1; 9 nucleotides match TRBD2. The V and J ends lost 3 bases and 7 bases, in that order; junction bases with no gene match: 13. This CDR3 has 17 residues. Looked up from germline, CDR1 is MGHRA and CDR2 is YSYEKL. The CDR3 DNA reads TGCGCCAGCAGCCAGGGGGCCTTGGGACTAGCAAGGAATGAGCAGTTCTTC. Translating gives CASSQGALGLARNEQFF.

This CDR3 is CSARVTASNQPQHF. In DNA, the CDR3 is TGCAGTGCTAGAGTAACGGCGAGCAATCAGCCCCAGCATTTT. V gene TRBV20-1 combines with J gene TRBJ1-5; no definite D call. Trimming took 1 base from V and 1 from J, leaving 8 bases between them. This CDR3 has 14 residues. Germline-derived CDR1 and CDR2 are DFQATT and SNEGSKA (reference sequence).

For the CDR3, the DNA is TGCAGTGCACGAAGGGGCCTTTACACCGGGGAGCTGTTTTTT. It is translated as CSARRGLYTGELFF. The rearrangement joins TRBV20-1 to TRBJ2-2, with TRBD1 as a possible D gene (5 bases). The CDR3 consists of 14 residues. Germline loops: CDR1 DFQATT, CDR2 SNEGSKA (reference sequence). The V end was cut by 6 bases, the J end by 3 bases, with 14 bases between.

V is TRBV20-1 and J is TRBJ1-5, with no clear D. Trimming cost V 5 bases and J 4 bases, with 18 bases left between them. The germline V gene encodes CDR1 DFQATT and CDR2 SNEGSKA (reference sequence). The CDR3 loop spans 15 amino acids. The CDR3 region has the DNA TGCAGTGCTTTCTGGGCGGCAGGCAGGAATCAGCCCCAGCATTTT. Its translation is CSAFWAAGRNQPQHF.

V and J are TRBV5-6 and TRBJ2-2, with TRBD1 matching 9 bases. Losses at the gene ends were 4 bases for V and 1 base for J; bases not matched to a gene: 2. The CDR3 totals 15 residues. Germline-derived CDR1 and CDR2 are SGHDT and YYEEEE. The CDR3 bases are TGTGCCAGCAGCATGGGACAGGGGAACACCGGGGAGCTGTTTTTT. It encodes CASSMGQGNTGELFF.

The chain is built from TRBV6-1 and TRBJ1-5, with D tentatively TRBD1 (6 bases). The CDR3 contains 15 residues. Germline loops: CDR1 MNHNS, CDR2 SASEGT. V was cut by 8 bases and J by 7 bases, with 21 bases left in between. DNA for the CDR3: TGTGCCAGCTCCATAGGGGGAAACCTGGGCCAGCCCCAGCATTTT. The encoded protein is CASSIGGNLGQPQHF.

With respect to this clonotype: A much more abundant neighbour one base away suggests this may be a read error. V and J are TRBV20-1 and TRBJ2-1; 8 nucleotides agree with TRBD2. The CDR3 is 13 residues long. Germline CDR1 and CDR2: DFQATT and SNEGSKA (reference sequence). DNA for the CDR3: TGCAGTGTTAGAGCGGGGGCCGACAATGAGCAGTTCTTC. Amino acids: CSVRAGADNEQFF.

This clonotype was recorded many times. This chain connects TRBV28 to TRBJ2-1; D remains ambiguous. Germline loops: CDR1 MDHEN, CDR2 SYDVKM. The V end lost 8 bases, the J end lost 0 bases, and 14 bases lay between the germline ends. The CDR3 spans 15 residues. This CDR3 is CASGPLTSSYNEQFF. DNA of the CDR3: TGTGCCAGCGGCCCACTAACGAGCTCCTACAATGAGCAGTTCTTC.

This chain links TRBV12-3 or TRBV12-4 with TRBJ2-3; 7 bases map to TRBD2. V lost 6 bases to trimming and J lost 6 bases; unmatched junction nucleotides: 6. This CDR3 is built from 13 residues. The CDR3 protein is CASSRTSVDTQYF. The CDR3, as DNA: TGTGCCAGCAGCCGAACTAGCGTCGATACGCAGTATTTT.

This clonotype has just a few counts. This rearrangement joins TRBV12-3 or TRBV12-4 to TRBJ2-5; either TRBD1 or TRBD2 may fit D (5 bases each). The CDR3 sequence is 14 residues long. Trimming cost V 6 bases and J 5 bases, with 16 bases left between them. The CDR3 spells CASRRGAGLETQYF. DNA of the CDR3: TGTGCCAGCAGGCGAGGGGCGGGCTTGGAGACCCAGTACTTC.

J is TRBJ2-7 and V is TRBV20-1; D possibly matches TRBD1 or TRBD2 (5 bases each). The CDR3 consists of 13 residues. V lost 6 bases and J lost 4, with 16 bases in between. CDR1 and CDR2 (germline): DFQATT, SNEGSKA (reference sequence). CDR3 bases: TGCAGTGCGTCTCCGGGACGGCTTTACGAGCAGTACGTC. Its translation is CSASPGRLYEQYV.

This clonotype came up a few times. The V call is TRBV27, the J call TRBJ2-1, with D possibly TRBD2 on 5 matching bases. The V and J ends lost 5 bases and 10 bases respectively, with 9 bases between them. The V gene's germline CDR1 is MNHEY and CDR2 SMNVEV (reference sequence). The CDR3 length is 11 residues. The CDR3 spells CASSLEREQFF. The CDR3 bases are TGTGCCAGCAGTCTAGAGCGGGAGCAGTTCTTC.